The TCR beta chain described here comes from a study of beta chain features in type 1 diabetes. Study-level information: Comparable age, gender and cell yields were observed in patients relative to healthy donors.

There are a few counts of this clone. The study reverse transcribed the entire isolated RNA, so it sequenced expressed TCRB transcripts. Profiling relied on immunoSEQ multiplex PCR, and the TCRdb table lists in-frame clones only, not all of them. The sample contains 300,000 to 450,000 clones, roughly 12% of which appear only once. There are 15 residues in the CDR3. The V and J ends lost 7 bases and 4 bases respectively, with 18 bases between them. The germline gives CDR1 SGHRS, CDR2 YFSETQ. The sample consisted of naive CD4+ T cells from blood. The TCR originated in a man aged 18 to 29 in good health. The V gene is TRBV5-1, the J gene TRBJ2-1; D is possibly TRBD2 (6 bases). CDR3 sequence (DNA): TGCGCCAGCGGAACGATTAAGGAGGGTTACAATGAGCAGTTCTTC. Translation: CASGTIKEGYNEQFF.